The 30 T cell receptor beta chains below come from one sample, sequenced in a study of blood T cell repertoires in COVID-19 (dated by TCRdb to 2020 to 2021). The library was generated by the immunoSEQ multiplex PCR assay. Sourced from immuneACCESS, this table was stored by TCRdb with only in-frame sequences that have V and J called. A share of the clones is absent; for the studies checked, an unresolved V gene accounts for under half, and the remainder has no known explanation. Recorded for this sample are 200,000 to 300,000 clones; around 89% of them occurred a single time. Of the sample, 4.1% is held by the ten largest clones. Input material: PBMCs or T cells enriched from blood (not recorded which). The receptors come from a young woman who had recovered from COVID-19.

This chain joins TRBV18 and TRBJ2-3; D gene uncertain. This CDR3 comprises 15 residues. Germline loops: CDR1 KGHSH, CDR2 LQKENI. V shed 0 bases and J shed 2 bases, with 9 bases lying between them. CDR3 bases: TGTGCCAGCTCACCACCGTCCAGTTACACAGATACGCAGTATTTT. Translated, it gives CASSPPSSYTDTQYF.

The chain recombines TRBV28 with TRBJ1-2; D perhaps matches TRBD1 (6 bases). Trimming pared 11 bases from V and 7 bases from J, leaving 17 bases between. CDR1 MDHEN and CDR2 SYDVKM come from the germline V gene. The CDR3 runs 12 residues. The CDR3 is CASRDGDIGYTF. CDR3 bases: TGTGCCTCCCGGGACGGGGACATTGGCTACACCTTC.

The chain recombines TRBV2 with TRBJ1-6; no clear D gene. Germline V gene data show CDR1 as SNHLY and CDR2 as FYNNEI. V gave up 5 bases and J gave up 9 bases, with 17 bases separating them. The CDR3 has 15 amino acids. The CDR3 nucleotides read TGTGCCAGCAGTATCACCGTGCTTTCTAGTTCACCCCTCCACTTT. The encoded protein is CASSITVLSSSPLHF.

There are a few counts of this clone. This sequence joins TRBV6-5 and TRBJ2-7; 9 bases are a match to TRBD1. This CDR3 spans 12 amino acids. V lost 6 bases to trimming and J lost 13 bases; unmatched junction nucleotides: 10. Per the germline V gene, CDR1 is MNHEY and CDR2 is SVGAGI. The CDR3 loop is CASRTGGSGFYF. In DNA, the CDR3 is TGTGCCAGCAGGACAGGGGGAAGTGGCTTTTACTTC.

The V and J genes are TRBV21-1 and TRBJ1-1; the DNA was not compared with TRBD1, the D call given in the table. TRBV21-1 is a listed pseudogene. This CDR3 spans 16 amino acids. CDR3 region: CASSRSNRYSLAEAFF. As DNA, the CDR3 is TGTGCCAGCAGCAGATCGAACAGGTACTCTTTGGCTGAAGCTTTCTTT.

V gene TRBV19 combines with J gene TRBJ1-1, with D maybe TRBD1 (5 bases). This CDR3 is built from 11 residues. CDR1 is LNHDA, CDR2 SQIVND, per germline (reference sequence). Deletions cut 8 bases from V and 7 bases from J, with 11 bases between. The DNA for the CDR3 is TGTGCCAGTCGGGGGGAATATGAAGCTTTCTTT. It specifies CASRGEYEAFF.

CDR3 sequence (DNA): TGCAGCGTTGACGAGATAGCCGAAGCTTTCTTT. This gives the protein CSVDEIAEAFF. This rearrangement joins TRBV29-1 to TRBJ1-1; no firm D call. Germline assignment: CDR1 SQVTM and CDR2 ANQGSEA. This CDR3 has 11 residues. The V end lost 3 bases, the J end lost 8 bases, and 10 bases lay between the germline ends. Together with reference TRBV29-1 and TRBJ1-1, the CDR3 gives the full variable domain: SAVISQKPSRDICQRGTSLTIQCQVDSQVTMMFWYRQQPGQSLTLIATANQGSEATYESGFVIDKFPISRPNLTFSTLTVSNMSPEDSSIYLCSVDEIAEAFFGQGTRLTVV.

The gene calls are TRBV28 and TRBJ1-2, with 8 bases matching TRBD1. Germline CDR1 reads MDHEN; CDR2 reads SYDVKM. This CDR3 has 16 residues. V lost 9 bases, J lost 1 base, and 13 bases stayed unmatched. CDR3 protein: CASNRDRSKFNYGYTF. The DNA for the CDR3 is TGTGCCAGTAACCGGGACAGGAGCAAATTTAACTATGGCTACACCTTC.

The gene calls are TRBV7-9 and TRBJ2-1; D uncertain. The CDR3 spans 12 residues. Deletions cut 2 bases from V and 10 bases from J, with 9 bases between. The germline V gene has CDR1 SEHNR and CDR2 FQNEAQ (reference sequence). In nucleotides, the CDR3 is TGTGCCAGCAGCTTAAGCAACGGGGAGCAGTTCTTC. Amino acid sequence: CASSLSNGEQFF.

This clone was picked up many times. CDR3 nucleotide sequence: TGTGCCAGCAGTCCAGGGACTGGCGACTACAATGAGCAGTTCTTC. It encodes CASSPGTGDYNEQFF. The chain recombines TRBV6-2 or TRBV6-3 with TRBJ2-1, with TRBD2 as a possible D gene (6 bases). Looked up from germline, CDR1 is MNHEY and CDR2 is SVGEGT. CDR3 length: 15 residues. V dropped 5 bases and J dropped 3 bases, with 14 bases sitting between them.

The gene calls are TRBV19 and TRBJ2-5; D not certain. Between the trimmed V and J ends, which lost 6 bases and 5 bases, there was a span of 22 bases. This CDR3 is built from 16 residues. From germline, CDR1 is LNHDA and CDR2 SQIVND (reference sequence). For the CDR3, the DNA is TGTGCCAGTAGCCCCGTTACCGCGCACCTCGGGGAGACCCAGTACTTC. Its translation: CASSPVTAHLGETQYF. Full variable domain (rest looked up from reference TRBV19 and TRBJ2-5): DGGITQSPKYLFRKEGQNVTLSCEQNLNHDAMYWYRQDPGQGLRLIYYSQIVNDFQKGDIAEGYSVSREKKESFPLTVTSAQKNPTAFYLCASSPVTAHLGETQYFGPGTRLLVL.

The chain couples TRBV19 to TRBJ1-4; 7 bases are shared with TRBD1. J gave up 4 bases and V 6 bases, and 5 bases lay outside the gene matches. Per germline, CDR1 LNHDA and CDR2 SQIVND (reference sequence). This CDR3 is 14 amino acids long. The CDR3 DNA reads TGTGCCAGTAGCGACAGGGCCCGTAATGAAAAACTGTTTTTT. Amino acid sequence: CASSDRARNEKLFF.

The chain employs TRBV18 and TRBJ1-5; D possibly corresponds to TRBD1 (6 bases). V was cut by 6 bases and J by 0 bases, with 15 bases left in between. The CDR3 covers 16 residues. Germline V gene sequence: CDR1 KGHSH, CDR2 LQKENI. The CDR3 nucleotides read TGTGCCAGCTCCCCGGGGGGGCCCTATAGCAATCAGCCCCAGCATTTT. Protein sequence: CASSPGGPYSNQPQHF.

This clone came up once. V gene TRBV19 combines with J gene TRBJ1-1, with 8 bases aligning to TRBD1. J lost 2 bases, V lost 3 bases, and 5 bases had no gene match. The CDR3 extends over 15 amino acids. The V gene's germline CDR1 is LNHDA and CDR2 SQIVND (reference sequence). The CDR3 DNA reads as TGTGCCAGTAGTATTTCCAGGGGGCGCAACACTGAAGCTTTCTTT. Its translation: CASSISRGRNTEAFF.

The chain combines TRBV27 with TRBJ1-5; D uncertain. Trimming pared 6 bases from V and 0 bases from J, leaving 12 bases between. Germline V gene data show CDR1 as MNHEY and CDR2 as SMNVEV (reference sequence). The CDR3 runs to 15 residues. The CDR3 sequence is CASRNGLYSNQPQHF. CDR3 nucleotides: TGTGCCAGCAGAAATGGGCTTTATAGCAATCAGCCCCAGCATTTT.

The V gene is TRBV19, the J gene TRBJ2-2; 8 bases agree with TRBD2. Germline CDR1 reads LNHDA; CDR2 reads SQIVND (reference sequence). Trimming at V came to 3 bases and at J to 7 bases, leaving 7 bases not matched to a gene. This CDR3 region has 15 residues. The DNA for the CDR3 is TGTGCCAGTAGTATCAGCGGGAGAGGGGGCGGGGAGCTGTTTTTT. This gives the protein CASSISGRGGGELFF.

This chain uses TRBV7-6 with TRBJ2-2; 7 positions match TRBD1. The V gene end was trimmed by 4 bases and the J gene end by 6 bases; junction bases not matched to a gene: 14. Germline V gives CDR1 SGHVS, CDR2 FNYEAQ. This CDR3 region has 17 residues. CDR3 protein: CASSSPGTEVFAGELFF. The CDR3 DNA reads TGTGCCAGCAGCTCGCCCGGGACAGAGGTTTTCGCCGGGGAGCTGTTTTTT.

This clone was found a few times. The chain is built from TRBV11-3 and TRBJ2-1; 11 nucleotides line up with TRBD2. This CDR3 contains 15 residues. V shed 5 bases and J 4 bases; nucleotides not matched to a gene: 4. Germline V gene sequence: CDR1 SGHNT, CDR2 YENEEA. In DNA, the CDR3 is TGTGCCAGCAGCCGCCTAGCGGGAGGATACAATGAGCAGTTCTTC. Translating it yields CASSRLAGGYNEQFF.

The chain links TRBV7-9 to TRBJ1-1, with 7 bases that match TRBD1. With V trimmed by 4 bases and J by 2 bases, 4 bases remained unmatched. Germline V gene sequence: CDR1 SEHNR, CDR2 FQNEAQ (reference sequence). The CDR3 has 14 residues. CDR3 bases: TGTGCCAGCAGCTCGACAGGGCTAAACACTGAAGCTTTCTTT. It codes for CASSSTGLNTEAFF.

This sequence joins TRBV24-1 and TRBJ1-5; TRBD1 matches 9 bases. Germline trimming cut 10 bases from V and 4 bases from J; bases unmatched to any gene: 1. The CDR3 spans 12 residues. The germline V gene has CDR1 KGHDR and CDR2 SFDVKD. CDR3 in amino acids: CATQGANQPQHF. DNA of the CDR3: TGTGCCACACAGGGGGCGAATCAGCCCCAGCATTTT.

This clone has a single count. The chain has TRBV30 and TRBJ1-4, with 8 bases lining up with TRBD1. Per the germline V gene, CDR1 is GTSNPN and CDR2 is SVGIG (reference sequence). The J segment lost 7 bases and the V segment lost 5 bases, leaving 6 bases of the junction unmatched. This CDR3 comprises 13 residues. CDR3 sequence reads: CAWGQGQPEKLFF. In DNA form, the CDR3 reads TGTGCCTGGGGACAGGGCCAACCTGAAAAACTGTTTTTT.

This chain joins TRBV28 and TRBJ1-1; 7 nucleotides agree with TRBD1. V shed 6 bases and J 1 base; nucleotides not matched to a gene: 8. Germline lookup yields CDR1 MDHEN and CDR2 SYDVKM. The CDR3 covers 15 residues. The CDR3 here is CASRHSGTENTEAFF. CDR3 DNA sequence: TGTGCCAGCAGGCACTCCGGGACAGAGAACACTGAAGCTTTCTTT.

This clone was counted a single time. This rearrangement joins TRBV7-9 to TRBJ2-1, with D perhaps TRBD1 (6 bases). The CDR3 has 13 amino acids. Germline V gives CDR1 SEHNR, CDR2 FQNEAQ (reference sequence). V was shortened by 4 bases and J by 9 bases, with 13 bases between the two germline ends. CDR3 nucleotide sequence: TGTGCCAGCAGCTCCGCAGGGGATGGTGAGCAGTTCTTC. This codes for CASSSAGDGEQFF.

The CDR3 bases are TGTGCCAGCAGCTTGGGGACAGGGCCTATTGAAGCTTTCTTT. The encoded protein is CASSLGTGPIEAFF. The J gene is TRBJ1-1, the V gene TRBV5-6, with 8 nucleotides matching TRBD1. Germline values: CDR1 SGHDT, CDR2 YYEEEE. The CDR3 consists of 14 residues. The J segment lost 7 bases and the V segment lost 0 bases, leaving 5 bases of the junction unmatched.

V and J are TRBV9 and TRBJ2-7; unclear D gene. Trimming took 3 bases from V and 4 from J, leaving 14 bases between them. The CDR3 loop spans 14 amino acids. Germline values: CDR1 SGDLS, CDR2 YYNGEE. The CDR3 region is CASSAPTSPYEQYF. The DNA for the CDR3 is TGTGCCAGCAGCGCACCGACAAGTCCTTACGAGCAGTACTTC.

This sequence joins TRBV18 and TRBJ1-5; maybe TRBD1 (5 bases). Germline assignment: CDR1 KGHSH and CDR2 LQKENI. The CDR3 totals 17 residues. With 3 bases removed from V and 1 base from J, the gap between germline ends came to 16 bases. The CDR3 loop is CASSPQGGGVSNQPQHF. CDR3 coding DNA: TGTGCCAGCTCACCCCAGGGCGGGGGGGTGAGCAATCAGCCCCAGCATTTT.

The chain has TRBV5-6 and TRBJ2-2, with 9 bases aligning to TRBD1. The germline V gene encodes CDR1 SGHDT and CDR2 YYEEEE. The junction had 10 bases not matched to a gene; V was cut back by 2 bases and J by 8 bases. The CDR3 is made up of 16 amino acids. The CDR3 DNA is TGTGCCAGCAGCTTCTTGGACAGGGGTTCAGGTGGGGAGCTGTTTTTT. Residues: CASSFLDRGSGGELFF.

V gene TRBV19 combines with J gene TRBJ1-4; TRBD1 matches at 8 bases. Germline V CDR1 and CDR2: LNHDA, SQIVND (reference sequence). The CDR3 is made up of 15 amino acids. J lost 3 bases, V lost 7 bases, and 7 bases had no gene match. The CDR3 DNA reads TGTGCCAGTAAGATACAGGGGGTACCTAATGAAAAACTGTTTTTT. Residues: CASKIQGVPNEKLFF.

The chain combines TRBV5-1 with TRBJ2-1; 9 bases are a match to TRBD2. CDR1 is SGHRS, CDR2 YFSETQ, per germline. V lost 1 base, J lost 9 bases, and 11 bases stayed unmatched. This CDR3 contains 16 residues. The CDR3 sequence: CASSLLAGWEQGEQFF. Here the CDR3 DNA reads TGCGCCAGCAGCTTGCTAGCGGGATGGGAACAAGGTGAGCAGTTCTTC.

The chain uses TRBV9 and TRBJ2-3; TRBD2 is a possible D gene (6 bases). V lost 4 bases to trimming and J lost 2 bases, with 17 bases between them. The germline gives CDR1 SGDLS, CDR2 YYNGEE. The CDR3 consists of 16 residues. The CDR3, as DNA: TGTGCCAGCAGCCCTCTGGGACTTGGCGCCACAGATACGCAGTATTTT. Its translation: CASSPLGLGATDTQYF.